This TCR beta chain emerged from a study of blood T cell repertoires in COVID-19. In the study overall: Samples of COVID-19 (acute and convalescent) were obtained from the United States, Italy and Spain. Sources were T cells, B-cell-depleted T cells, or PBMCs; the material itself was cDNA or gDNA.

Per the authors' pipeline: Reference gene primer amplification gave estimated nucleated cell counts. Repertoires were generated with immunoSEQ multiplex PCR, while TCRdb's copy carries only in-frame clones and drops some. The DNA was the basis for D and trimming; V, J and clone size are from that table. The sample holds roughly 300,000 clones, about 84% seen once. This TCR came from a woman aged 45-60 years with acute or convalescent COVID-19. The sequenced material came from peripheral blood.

The CDR3 coding sequence is TGTGCCACCAGTGATTGGGGACAGCACAATGAGCAGTTCTTC. This translates into CATSDWGQHNEQFF. The chain is built from TRBV24-1 and TRBJ2-1, with 7 bases fitting TRBD1. The length of the CDR3 is 14 residues. CDR1 is KGHDR, CDR2 SFDVKD, per germline. Unmatched junction bases numbered 2, after V lost 2 bases and J lost 5 bases.